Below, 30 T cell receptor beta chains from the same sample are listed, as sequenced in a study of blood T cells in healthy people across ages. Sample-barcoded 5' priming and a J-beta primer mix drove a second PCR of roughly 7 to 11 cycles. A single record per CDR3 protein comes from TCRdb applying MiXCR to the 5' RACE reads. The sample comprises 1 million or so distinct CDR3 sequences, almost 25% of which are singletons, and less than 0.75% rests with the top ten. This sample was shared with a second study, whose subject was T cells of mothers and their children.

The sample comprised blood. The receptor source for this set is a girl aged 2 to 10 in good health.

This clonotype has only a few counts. CDR3 DNA sequence: TGTGCCAGCAGTTGGGGAGGGGGAGACACCGGGGAGCTGTTTTTT. Translated: CASSWGGGDTGELFF. The chain has TRBV12-3 or TRBV12-4 and TRBJ2-2, with D possibly TRBD2 on 7 matching bases. The V end lost 4 bases, the J end lost 3 bases, and 12 bases lay between the germline ends. This CDR3 region has 15 residues.

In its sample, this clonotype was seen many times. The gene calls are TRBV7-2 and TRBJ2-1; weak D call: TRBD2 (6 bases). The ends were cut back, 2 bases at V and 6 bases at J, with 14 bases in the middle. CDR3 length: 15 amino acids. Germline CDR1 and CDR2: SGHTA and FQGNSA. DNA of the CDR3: TGTGCCAGCAGCTTACTAGCGCTGGCCCCCAATGAGCAGTTCTTC. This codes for CASSLLALAPNEQFF.

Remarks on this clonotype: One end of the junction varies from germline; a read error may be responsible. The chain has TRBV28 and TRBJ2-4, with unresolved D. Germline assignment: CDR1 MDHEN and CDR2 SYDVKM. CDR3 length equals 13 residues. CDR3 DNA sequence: TGTGCCAGCAGTGGGCTGGGGAAAAACATTCAGTCCTTC. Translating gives CASSGLGKNIQSF.

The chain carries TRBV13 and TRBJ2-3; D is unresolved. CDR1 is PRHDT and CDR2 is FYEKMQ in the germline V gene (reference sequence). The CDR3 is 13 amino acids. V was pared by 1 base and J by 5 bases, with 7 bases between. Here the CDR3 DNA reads TGTGCCAGCAGCTTAGTCGCAGTAGATACGCAGTATTTT. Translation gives CASSLVAVDTQYF.

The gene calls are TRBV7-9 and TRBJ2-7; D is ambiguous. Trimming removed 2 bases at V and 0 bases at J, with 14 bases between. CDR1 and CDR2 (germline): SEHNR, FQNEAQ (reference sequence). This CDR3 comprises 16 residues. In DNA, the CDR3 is TGTGCCAGCAGCTTATCTGTGAGCGTTTCCTCCTACGAGCAGTACTTC. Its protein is CASSLSVSVSSYEQYF.

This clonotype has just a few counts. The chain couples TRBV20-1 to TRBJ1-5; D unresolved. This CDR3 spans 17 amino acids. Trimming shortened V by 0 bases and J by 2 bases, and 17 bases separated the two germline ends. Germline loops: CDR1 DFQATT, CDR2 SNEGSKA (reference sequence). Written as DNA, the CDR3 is TGCAGTGCTAGAGATCGTCTTAGGGTAAAGGGCAATCAGCCCCAGCATTTT. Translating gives CSARDRLRVKGNQPQHF.

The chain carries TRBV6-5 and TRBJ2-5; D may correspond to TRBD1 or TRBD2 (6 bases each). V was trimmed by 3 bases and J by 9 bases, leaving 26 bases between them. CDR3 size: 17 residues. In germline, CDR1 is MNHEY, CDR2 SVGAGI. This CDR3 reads CASSYALRDRVKGAQYF. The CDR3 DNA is TGTGCCAGCAGTTATGCGTTGCGGGACCGCGTTAAGGGGGCCCAGTACTTC.

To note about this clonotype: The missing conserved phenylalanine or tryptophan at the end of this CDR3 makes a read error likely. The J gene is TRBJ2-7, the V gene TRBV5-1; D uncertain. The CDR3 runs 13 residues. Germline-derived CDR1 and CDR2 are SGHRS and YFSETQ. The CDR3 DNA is TGCGCCAGCAGCTTGAGTGGAACCTACAAGCAGTACATC. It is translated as CASSLSGTYKQYI.

The CDR3 region is CASKGSSDTQYF. The CDR3 DNA sequence: TGCGCCAGCAAAGGTAGTTCGGATACGCAGTATTTT. V usage is TRBV5-1 and J usage is TRBJ2-3, with D uncertain. Germline V gene sequence: CDR1 SGHRS, CDR2 YFSETQ. V lost 6 bases, J lost 6 bases, and 11 bases lay in between. This CDR3 comprises 12 residues.

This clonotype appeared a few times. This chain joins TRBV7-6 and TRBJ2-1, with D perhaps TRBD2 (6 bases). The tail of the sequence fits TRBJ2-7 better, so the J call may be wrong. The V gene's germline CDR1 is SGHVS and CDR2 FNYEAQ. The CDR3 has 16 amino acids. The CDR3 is CASSLAPGLTASEQYF. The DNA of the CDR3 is TGTGCCAGCAGCTTAGCTCCGGGACTCACCGCCTCCGAGCAGTACTTC.

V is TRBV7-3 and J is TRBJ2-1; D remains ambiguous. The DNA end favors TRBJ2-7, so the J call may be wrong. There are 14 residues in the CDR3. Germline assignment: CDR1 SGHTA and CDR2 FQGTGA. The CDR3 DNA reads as TGTGCCAGCAGCTTAAGTGCGATGGGCTACGAGCAGTACTTC. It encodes CASSLSAMGYEQYF.

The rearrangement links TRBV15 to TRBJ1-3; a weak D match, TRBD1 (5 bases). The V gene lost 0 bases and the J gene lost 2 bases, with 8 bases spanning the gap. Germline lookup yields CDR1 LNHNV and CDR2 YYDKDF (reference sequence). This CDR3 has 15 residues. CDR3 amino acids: CATSRDRGAGNTIYF. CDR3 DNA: TGTGCCACCAGCAGAGATCGGGGGGCTGGAAACACCATATATTTT.

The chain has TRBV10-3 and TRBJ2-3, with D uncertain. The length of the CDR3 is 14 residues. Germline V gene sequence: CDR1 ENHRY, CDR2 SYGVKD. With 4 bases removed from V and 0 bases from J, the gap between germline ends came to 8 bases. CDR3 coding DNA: TGTGCCATCAGTGCTACGGCTAGCACAGATACGCAGTATTTT. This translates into CAISATASTDTQYF.

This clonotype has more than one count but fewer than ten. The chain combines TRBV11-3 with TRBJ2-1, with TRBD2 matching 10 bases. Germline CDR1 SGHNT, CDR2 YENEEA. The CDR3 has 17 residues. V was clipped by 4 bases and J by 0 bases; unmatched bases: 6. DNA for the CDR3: TGTGCCAGCAGCTCAACCCTAGCGGGGGACTCCTACAATGAGCAGTTCTTC. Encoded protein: CASSSTLAGDSYNEQFF.

The CDR3 sequence is CASSNRDGNQPQHF. Here the CDR3 DNA reads TGTGCCAGCAGCAACCGGGACGGCAATCAGCCCCAGCATTTT. The chain employs TRBV5-6 and TRBJ1-5; perhaps TRBD1 as D (5 bases). The CDR3 runs 14 residues. Germline values: CDR1 SGHDT, CDR2 YYEEEE. V lost 4 bases to trimming and J lost 2 bases, with 10 bases between them.

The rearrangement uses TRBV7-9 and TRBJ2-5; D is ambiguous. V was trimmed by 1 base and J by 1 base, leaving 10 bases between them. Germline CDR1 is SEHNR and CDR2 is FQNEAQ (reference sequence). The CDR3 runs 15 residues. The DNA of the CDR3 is TGTGCCAGCAGCTTAGTCATCAACTCCCAAGAGACCCAGTACTTC. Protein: CASSLVINSQETQYF.

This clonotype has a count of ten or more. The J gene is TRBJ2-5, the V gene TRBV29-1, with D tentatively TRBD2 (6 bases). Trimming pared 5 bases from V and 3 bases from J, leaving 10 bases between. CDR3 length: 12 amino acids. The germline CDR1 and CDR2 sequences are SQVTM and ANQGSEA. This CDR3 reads CSVFSGEETQYF. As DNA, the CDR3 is TGCAGCGTTTTCTCGGGAGAAGAGACCCAGTACTTC. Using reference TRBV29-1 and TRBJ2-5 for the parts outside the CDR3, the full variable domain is SAVISQKPSRDICQRGTSLTIQCQVDSQVTMMFWYRQQPGQSLTLIATANQGSEATYESGFVIDKFPISRPNLTFSTLTVSNMSPEDSSIYLCSVFSGEETQYFGPGTRLLVL.

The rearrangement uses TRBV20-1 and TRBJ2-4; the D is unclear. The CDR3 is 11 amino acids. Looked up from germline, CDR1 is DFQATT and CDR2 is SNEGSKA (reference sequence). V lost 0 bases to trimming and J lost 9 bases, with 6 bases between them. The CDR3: CSARDVGIQYF. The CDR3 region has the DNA TGCAGTGCTAGAGATGTGGGCATTCAGTACTTC.

DNA of the CDR3: TGTGCCAGCAGCCCCGGGCGGAATGAGCAGTTCTTC. Protein sequence: CASSPGRNEQFF. The chain has TRBV7-8 and TRBJ2-1; D call uncertain. This CDR3 has 12 residues. Germline assignment: CDR1 SGHVS and CDR2 FQNEAQ. Between the trimmed V and J ends, which lost 5 bases and 7 bases, there was a span of 9 bases.

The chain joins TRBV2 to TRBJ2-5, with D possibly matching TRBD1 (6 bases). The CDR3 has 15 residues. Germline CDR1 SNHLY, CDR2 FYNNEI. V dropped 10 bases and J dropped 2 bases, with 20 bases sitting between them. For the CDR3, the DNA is TGTGCCACAGACGCGACAGGCATGGCGCAAGAGACCCAGTACTTC. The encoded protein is CATDATGMAQETQYF.

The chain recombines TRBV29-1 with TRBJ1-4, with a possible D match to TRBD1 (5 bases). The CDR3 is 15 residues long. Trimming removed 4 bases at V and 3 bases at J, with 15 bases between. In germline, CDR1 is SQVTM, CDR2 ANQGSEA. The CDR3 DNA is TGCAGCGTTGCGGACGGGACTGGGGCTAATGAAAAACTGTTTTTT. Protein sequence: CSVADGTGANEKLFF.

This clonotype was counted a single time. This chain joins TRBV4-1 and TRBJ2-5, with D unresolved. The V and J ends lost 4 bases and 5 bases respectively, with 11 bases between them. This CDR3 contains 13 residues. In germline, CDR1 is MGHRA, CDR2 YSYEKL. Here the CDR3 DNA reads TGCGCCAGCAGCCCTACTCCTAAGGAGACCCAGTACTTC. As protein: CASSPTPKETQYF.

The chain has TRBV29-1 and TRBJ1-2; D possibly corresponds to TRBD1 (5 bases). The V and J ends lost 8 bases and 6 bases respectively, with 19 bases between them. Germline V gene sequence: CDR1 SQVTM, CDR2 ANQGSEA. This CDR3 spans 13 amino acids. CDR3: CSSADSLLDGYTF. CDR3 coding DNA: TGCAGCTCAGCTGACAGCCTGCTTGATGGCTACACCTTC.

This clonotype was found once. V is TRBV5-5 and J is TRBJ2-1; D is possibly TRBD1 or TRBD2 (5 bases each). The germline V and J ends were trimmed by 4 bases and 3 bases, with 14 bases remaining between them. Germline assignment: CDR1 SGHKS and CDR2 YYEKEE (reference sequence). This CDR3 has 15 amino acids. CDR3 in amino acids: CASSEPGPRYNEQFF. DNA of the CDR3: TGTGCCAGCAGCGAACCGGGACCACGCTACAATGAGCAGTTCTTC.

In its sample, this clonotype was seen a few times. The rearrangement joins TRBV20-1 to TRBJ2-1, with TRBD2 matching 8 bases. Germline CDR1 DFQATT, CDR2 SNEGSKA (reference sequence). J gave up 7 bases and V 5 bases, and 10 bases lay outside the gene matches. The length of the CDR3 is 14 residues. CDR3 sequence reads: CSADIAGRGNEQFF. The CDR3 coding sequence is TGCAGTGCTGATATAGCGGGACGTGGAAATGAGCAGTTCTTC.

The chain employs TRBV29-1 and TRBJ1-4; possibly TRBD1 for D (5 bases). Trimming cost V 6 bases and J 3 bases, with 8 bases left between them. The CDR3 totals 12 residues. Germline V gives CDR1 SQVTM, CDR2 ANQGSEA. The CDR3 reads CSVGTSNEKLFF. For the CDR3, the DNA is TGCAGCGTCGGGACCTCTAATGAAAAACTGTTTTTT.

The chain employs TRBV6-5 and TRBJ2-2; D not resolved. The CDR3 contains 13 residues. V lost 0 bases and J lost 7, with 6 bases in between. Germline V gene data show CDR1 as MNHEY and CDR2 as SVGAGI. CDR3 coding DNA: TGTGCCAGCAGTTACTCGTATGACGGGGAGCTGTTTTTT. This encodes CASSYSYDGELFF.

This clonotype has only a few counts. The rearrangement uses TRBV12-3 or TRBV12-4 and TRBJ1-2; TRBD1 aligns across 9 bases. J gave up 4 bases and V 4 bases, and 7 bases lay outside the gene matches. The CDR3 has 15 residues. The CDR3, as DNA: TGTGCCAGCAGTTCATCCGGGACAGGGATCTATGGCTACACCTTC. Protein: CASSSSGTGIYGYTF.

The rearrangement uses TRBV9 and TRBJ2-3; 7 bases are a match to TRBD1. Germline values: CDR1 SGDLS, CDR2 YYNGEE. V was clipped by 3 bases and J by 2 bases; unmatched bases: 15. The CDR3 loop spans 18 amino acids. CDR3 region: CASSAPRPGQFYTDTQYF. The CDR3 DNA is TGTGCCAGCAGCGCACCGAGACCGGGACAGTTTTACACAGATACGCAGTATTTT.

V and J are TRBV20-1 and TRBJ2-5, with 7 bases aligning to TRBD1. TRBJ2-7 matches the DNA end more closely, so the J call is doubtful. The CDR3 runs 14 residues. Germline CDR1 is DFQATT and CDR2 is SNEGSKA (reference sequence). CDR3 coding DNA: TGCAGTGCTCGCGACAGGGCCTTATACTACGAGCAGTACTTC. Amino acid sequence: CSARDRALYYEQYF.